These 12 T cell receptor beta chains came from one sample sequenced in a study of early T cells in non-severe SARS-CoV-2 infection. TCRdb ran MiXCR on the 5' RACE reads and lists one entry per CDR3 protein. The sample has more than 70,000 distinct CDR3 sequences; over 9% are singletons. The sequences come from whole blood, collected at baseline. The receptors originated from an adult who was a healthcare worker with PCR-confirmed SARS-CoV-2 infection or an uninfected control (not recorded which).

Ten or more counts support this clonotype. The chain combines TRBV5-1 with TRBJ2-7; D unresolved. This CDR3 comprises 14 residues. V was cut by 2 bases and J by 0 bases, with 9 bases left in between. The germline CDR1 and CDR2 sequences are SGHRS and YFSETQ. This CDR3 is CASSFTASSYEQYF. The DNA for the CDR3 is TGCGCCAGCAGCTTTACAGCGAGCTCCTACGAGCAGTACTTC. Full variable domain (outside the CDR3, taken from reference TRBV5-1 and TRBJ2-7): KAGVTQTPRYLIKTRGQQVTLSCSPISGHRSVSWYQQTPGQGLQFLFEYFSETQRNKGNFPGRFSGRQFSNSRSEMNVSTLELGDSALYLCASSFTASSYEQYFGPGTRLTVT.

This sequence joins TRBV20-1 and TRBJ2-3, with a weak D call TRBD1 (6 bases). From germline, CDR1 is DFQATT and CDR2 SNEGSKA (reference sequence). Trimming pared 5 bases from V and 6 bases from J, leaving 12 bases between. The CDR3 is made up of 12 amino acids. The CDR3 nucleotides read TGCAGTGCTGAAGAGGGGGAGGATACGCAGTATTTT. Translated, it gives CSAEEGEDTQYF.

This clonotype came up a few times. V is TRBV10-3 and J is TRBJ1-2; D perhaps matches TRBD1 (5 bases). V dropped 6 bases and J dropped 7 bases, with 15 bases sitting between them. Germline V CDR1 and CDR2: ENHRY, SYGVKD. This CDR3 spans 13 amino acids. The CDR3 region is CAIRGMGRGGYTF. The CDR3 DNA sequence: TGTGCCATCAGGGGCATGGGGCGAGGTGGCTACACCTTC.

This clonotype was found a few times. The CDR3 spells CASSSPRQGLSGYTF. CDR3 DNA sequence: TGTGCCAGCAGTTCCCCCCGACAGGGACTCTCTGGCTACACCTTC. The V gene is TRBV6-2 or TRBV6-3, the J gene TRBJ1-2, with TRBD1 matching over 7 bases. CDR3 length equals 15 residues. The V gene's germline CDR1 is MNHEY and CDR2 SVGEGT. After removal of 4 bases from V and 7 bases from J, the junction contained 12 bases not matched to a gene.

V is TRBV7-2 and J is TRBJ2-3, with 7 bases matching TRBD1. Trimming removed 1 base from V and 11 bases from J; junction bases left unmatched: 12. Germline-derived CDR1 and CDR2 are SGHTA and FQGNSA. This CDR3 is 15 amino acids long. CDR3 DNA sequence: TGTGCCAGCAGCTTAGTCGGACAGGCCCATTCTATGCAGTATTTT. It is translated as CASSLVGQAHSMQYF.

This chain uses TRBV12-3 or TRBV12-4 with TRBJ1-1; D remains unclear. The CDR3 loop spans 11 amino acids. Trimming shortened V by 4 bases and J by 7 bases, and 7 bases separated the two germline ends. The CDR3 nucleotides are TGTGCCAGCAGTTCGCGTAGTGAAGCTTTCTTT. It specifies CASSSRSEAFF.

The chain employs TRBV19 and TRBJ1-2; D gene ambiguous. The germline V and J ends were trimmed by 3 bases and 2 bases, with 7 bases remaining between them. The CDR3 runs 13 residues. In germline, CDR1 is LNHDA, CDR2 SQIVND (reference sequence). CDR3 nucleotide sequence: TGTGCCAGTAGTATGTCGGGGAACTATGGCTACACCTTC. This encodes CASSMSGNYGYTF.

This clonotype was observed a few times. V gene TRBV28 combines with J gene TRBJ2-1; the D gene is possibly TRBD1 (6 bases). Trimming left V 4 bases short and J 7 bases short, with 14 bases between. This CDR3 spans 14 amino acids. The germline V gene encodes CDR1 MDHEN and CDR2 SYDVKM. DNA for the CDR3: TGTGCCAGCAGTTCTACAGGGCTTTCTAATGAGCAGTTCTTC. Its protein product is CASSSTGLSNEQFF.

In its sample, this clonotype was seen a few times. The chain is built from TRBV29-1 and TRBJ2-7; 9 bases line up with TRBD1. Germline V gives CDR1 SQVTM, CDR2 ANQGSEA. V shed 6 bases, J shed 3 bases, and the junction held 9 bases outside the gene matches. The CDR3 runs 14 residues. This CDR3 is CSVSLGTGYYEQYF. The DNA for the CDR3 is TGCAGCGTCAGTCTAGGGACAGGGTACTACGAGCAGTACTTC.

This clonotype was seen just once. The CDR3 region is CASSLALVGGDEQYF. CDR3 nucleotide sequence: TGTGCCAGCAGCTTAGCGCTTGTTGGCGGGGACGAGCAGTACTTC. J is TRBJ2-7 and V is TRBV7-2; perhaps TRBD2 as D (6 bases). CDR1 and CDR2 from the germline V gene are SGHTA and FQGNSA. V was pared by 0 bases and J by 5 bases, with 14 bases between. The CDR3 contains 15 residues.

This clonotype has more than one count but fewer than ten. J is TRBJ2-2 and V is TRBV6-1; D may match TRBD1 or TRBD2 (5 bases each). Germline-derived CDR1 and CDR2 are MNHNS and SASEGT. Trimming stripped 10 bases from V and 1 base from J, with 13 bases between. This CDR3 is built from 14 residues. This CDR3 is CATQTGRNTGELFF. The CDR3 DNA sequence: TGTGCCACCCAAACGGGGCGGAACACCGGGGAGCTGTTTTTT.

The chain employs TRBV15 and TRBJ2-7; TRBD1 agrees at 8 bases. With 9 bases clipped from V and 3 bases from J, the junction kept 4 bases outside the gene matches. Germline assignment: CDR1 LNHNV and CDR2 YYDKDF (reference sequence). This CDR3 contains 12 residues. The DNA for the CDR3 is TGTGCCACAGCCACAGGGGGCTACGAGCAGTACTTC. Amino acids: CATATGGYEQYF.